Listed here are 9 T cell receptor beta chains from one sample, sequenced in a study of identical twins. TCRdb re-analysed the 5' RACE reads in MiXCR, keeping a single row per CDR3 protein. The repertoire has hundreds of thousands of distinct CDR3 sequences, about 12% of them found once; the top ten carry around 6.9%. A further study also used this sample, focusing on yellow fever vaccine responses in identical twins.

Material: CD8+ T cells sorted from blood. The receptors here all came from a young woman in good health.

The CDR3 sequence: CANSLKGSREQYF. CDR3 nucleotide sequence: TGTGCCAACTCCCTGAAGGGGTCTCGCGAGCAGTACTTC. The J gene is TRBJ2-7, the V gene TRBV2, with a weak D call TRBD1 (5 bases). This CDR3 contains 13 residues. Germline V lookup: CDR1 SNHLY, CDR2 FYNNEI. The V end lost 10 bases, the J end lost 6 bases, and 19 bases lay between the germline ends.

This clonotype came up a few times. The CDR3 nucleotides read TGTGCCAGCAGCTTAGGGACTAGTTGGGAGCAGTTCTTC. It specifies CASSLGTSWEQFF. The chain has TRBV7-6 and TRBJ2-1; 7 nucleotides match TRBD2. CDR3 length: 13 amino acids. Germline CDR1 reads SGHVS; CDR2 reads FNYEAQ. Trimming at V came to 1 base and at J to 10 bases, leaving 4 bases not matched to a gene.

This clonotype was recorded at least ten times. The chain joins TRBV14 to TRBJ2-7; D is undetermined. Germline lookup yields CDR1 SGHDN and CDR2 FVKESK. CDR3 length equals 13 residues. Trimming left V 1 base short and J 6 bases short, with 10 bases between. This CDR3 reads CASSQVQVGEQYV. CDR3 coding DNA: TGTGCCAGCAGCCAAGTTCAAGTGGGCGAGCAGTACGTC.

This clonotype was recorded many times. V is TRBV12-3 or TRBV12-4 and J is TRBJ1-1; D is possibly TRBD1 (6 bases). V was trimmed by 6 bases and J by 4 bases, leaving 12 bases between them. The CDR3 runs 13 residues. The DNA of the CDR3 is TGTGCCAGCAGCCTCGCGGGGGCCACTGAAGCTTTCTTT. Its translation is CASSLAGATEAFF.

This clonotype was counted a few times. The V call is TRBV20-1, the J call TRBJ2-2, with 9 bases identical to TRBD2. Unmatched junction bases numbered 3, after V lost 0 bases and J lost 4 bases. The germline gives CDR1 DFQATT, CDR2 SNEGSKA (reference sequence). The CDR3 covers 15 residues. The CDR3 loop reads CSARDVTSGTGELFF. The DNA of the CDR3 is TGCAGTGCTAGAGATGTGACTAGCGGCACCGGGGAGCTGTTTTTT.

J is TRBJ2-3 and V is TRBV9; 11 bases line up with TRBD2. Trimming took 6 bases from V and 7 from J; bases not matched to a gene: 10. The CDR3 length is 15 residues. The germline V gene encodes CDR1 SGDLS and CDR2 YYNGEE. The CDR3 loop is CASNTAGTSGNTQYF. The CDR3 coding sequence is TGTGCCAGCAACACGGCCGGGACTAGCGGTAATACGCAGTATTTT.

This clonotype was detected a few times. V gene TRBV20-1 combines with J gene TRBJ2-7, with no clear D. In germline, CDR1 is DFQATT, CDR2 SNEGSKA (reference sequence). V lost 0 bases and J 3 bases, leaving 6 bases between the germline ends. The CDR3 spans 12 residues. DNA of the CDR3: TGCAGTGCTAGAGATCAAAGCTACGAGCAGTACTTC. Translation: CSARDQSYEQYF.

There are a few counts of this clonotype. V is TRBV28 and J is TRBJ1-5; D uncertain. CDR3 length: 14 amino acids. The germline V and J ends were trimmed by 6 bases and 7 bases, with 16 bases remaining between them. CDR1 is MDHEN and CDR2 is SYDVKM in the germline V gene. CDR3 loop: CASSNSGVGQPQHF. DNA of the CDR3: TGTGCCAGCAGCAACTCGGGAGTCGGGCAGCCCCAGCATTTT.

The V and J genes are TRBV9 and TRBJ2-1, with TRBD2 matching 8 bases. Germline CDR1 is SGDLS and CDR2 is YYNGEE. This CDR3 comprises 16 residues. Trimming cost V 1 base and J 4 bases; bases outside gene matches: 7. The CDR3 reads CASSVSTSGSYNEQFF. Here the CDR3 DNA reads TGTGCCAGCAGCGTATCCACTAGCGGATCTTACAATGAGCAGTTCTTC.